These T cell receptor beta chains were read from a single sample in a study of T cell repertoires in cytomegalovirus infection. Their antigens are not known. TCRdb analysed the reads with MiXCR anew, one entry per CDR3 protein. The sample lists tens of thousands of distinct CDR3 sequences, 20% to 30% seen once, with approximately 53% in the top ten. The sequences come from CD8+ T cells from cultured PBMCs, collected from culture after CMV antigen stimulation. These receptors were obtained from a human donor in good health (CMV status not recorded). Some clones in this sample may be carry-over from other donors' samples. Each CDR3 is given with its conserved first and last residue. The order of the fields is clone size, D gene, J gene, V gene, CDR3 DNA, CDR3 protein. The D gene is left open where the match is weak. Clone size appears in some rows only: once, few, many, or a class for an expanded clone.

many	NA	TRBJ1-2	TRBV12-3/TRBV12-4	TGTGCCAGCAGCCCCCCCGACAGCCCGCTCTATGGCTACACCTTC	CASSPPDSPLYGYTF
once	TRBD1	TRBJ2-7	TRBV19	TGTGCCAGTAGTATAGGGACAGGGGGCGACGACGAGCAGTACTTC	CASSIGTGGDDEQYF
NA	NA	TRBJ1-1	TRBV30	TGTGCCCTGGACAGGAACACTGAAGCTTTCTTT	CALDRNTEAFF
NA	NA	TRBJ2-3	TRBV7-8	TGTGCCAGCAGCGTATCACCTCCCGGTAACACAGATACGCAGTATTTT	CASSVSPPGNTDTQYF
few	NA	TRBJ1-5	TRBV20-1	TGCAGTGCTAGAGATCGGGTCAGTTCCCCAAATCAGCCCCAGCATTTT	CSARDRVSSPNQPQHF
NA	NA	TRBJ1-3	TRBV12-3/TRBV12-4	TGTGCCAGCACCCGGGAGGGGATGGGCGGAAACACCATATATTTT	CASTREGMGGNTIYF
NA	NA	TRBJ2-7	TRBV12-3/TRBV12-4	TGTGCCAGCAGCAACCCAGGGCAGGGACGAGAGCAGTACTTC	CASSNPGQGREQYF
many	TRBD1	TRBJ1-5	TRBV28	TGTGCCAGCAGTTTTCGACAGGGGGCCCAGCCCCAGCATTTT	CASSFRQGAQPQHF
few	TRBD2	TRBJ2-1	TRBV9	TGTGCCAGCAGCGCCGATAGCGGGGGGTCTTCCTACAATGAGCAGTTCTTC	CASSADSGGSSYNEQFF
NA	NA	TRBJ1-6	TRBV6-6	TGTGCCAGCAGCTCCGACAGGAGCTCCTATAATTCACCCCTCCACTTT	CASSSDRSSYNSPLHF
many	NA	TRBJ2-2	TRBV7-9	TGTGCCAGCAGCTTGGCCCCTCGGGACGGGGAGCTGTTTTTT	CASSLAPRDGELFF
NA	NA	TRBJ1-2	TRBV7-3	TGTGCCAGCAGCTTAAACGCGGGGGGCCATGGCTACACCTTC	CASSLNAGGHGYTF
few	NA	TRBJ2-5	TRBV5-4	TGTGCCAGCAGCAACCTCCAAGAGACCCAGTACTTT	CASSNLQETQYF
NA	NA	TRBJ2-7	TRBV20-1	TGCAGTGCCACCACGGGAGTCATCGAGCAGTACTTC	CSATTGVIEQYF
NA	TRBD1	TRBJ1-1	TRBV4-2	TGTGCCAGCAGCCAAGATCTAGGGACAGGTGGAACTGAAGCTTTCTTT	CASSQDLGTGGTEAFF
NA	TRBD2	TRBJ2-1	TRBV4-3	TGCGCCAGCAGCCAAGGGGCGGGAGCCAATGAGCAGTTCTTC	CASSQGAGANEQFF
few	NA	TRBJ2-2	TRBV5-1	TGCGCCAGCAGCCGCTTTGGACAGCCGAACACCGGGGAGCTGTTTTTT	CASSRFGQPNTGELFF
many	TRBD1	TRBJ1-4	TRBV7-8	TGTGCCAGCAGCGGGACAGGGTCTAATGAAAAACTGTTTTTT	CASSGTGSNEKLFF
NA	TRBD2	TRBJ2-2	TRBV10-3	TGTGCCATCAGTTGGACTAGCGGAGCCACCGGGGAGCTGTTTTTT	CAISWTSGATGELFF
NA	NA	TRBJ2-3	TRBV9	TGTGCCAGCAGCTCCCCTCGCGGCCCTGAGACAGATACGCAGTATTTT	CASSSPRGPETDTQYF
many	NA	TRBJ1-5	TRBV27	TGTGCCAGCAGTTCTACAGGGTTGGGTCAGCCCCAGCATTTT	CASSSTGLGQPQHF
many	NA	TRBJ2-7	TRBV7-6	TGTGCCAGCAGCCGACAGGGAGGATACTCCTACGAGCAGTACTTC	CASSRQGGYSYEQYF
few	NA	TRBJ1-2	TRBV5-6	TGTGCCAGCAGCTTGTCGTTCATATTCCACTATGGCTACACCTTC	CASSLSFIFHYGYTF
NA	TRBD1	TRBJ1-1	TRBV18	TGTGCCAGCTCACCCCACGGGACAGGTCAGGCTGAAGCTTTCTTT	CASSPHGTGQAEAFF
few	NA	TRBJ1-1	TRBV10-2	TGCGCCAGCAGTGAGTTGGACTACATTTTGGGTTTCTTT	CASSELDYILGFF
few	NA	TRBJ2-4	TRBV5-8	TGTGCCAGCCCTTACACCCATCGGGTGAACATTCAGTACTTC	CASPYTHRVNIQYF
few	TRBD1	TRBJ1-5	TRBV7-9	TGTGCCAGCAGTAGGACAGGGGGCCCCAATCAGCCCCAGCATTTT	CASSRTGGPNQPQHF
NA	TRBD1	TRBJ2-7	TRBV6-1	TGTGCCAGCAGTGACCAGGGGGCACATTCCGAGCAGTACTTC	CASSDQGAHSEQYF
NA	TRBD1	TRBJ2-1	TRBV24-1	TGTGCCACCGGGAACCCGACAGGGGGTTACTACAATGAGCAGTTCTTC	CATGNPTGGYYNEQFF
few	TRBD1	TRBJ2-2	TRBV12-5	TGTGCTAGTGGTTCCGGGACAGCGAACACCGGGGAGCTGTTTTTT	CASGSGTANTGELFF
many	TRBD1	TRBJ1-5	TRBV7-2	TGTGCCAGCAGTTCACCGGGACAGGGGCGTCTACAGCCCCAGCATTTT	CASSSPGQGRLQPQHF
NA	NA	TRBJ2-1	TRBV4-3	TGCGCCAGCAGCCAAGATGGCAGCTCCTACAATGAGCAGTTCTTC	CASSQDGSSYNEQFF
few	NA	TRBJ1-4	TRBV4-3	TGCGCCAGCAGCCAAGACACTAACTCGGACATGGATAATGAAAAACTGTTTTTT	CASSQDTNSDMDNEKLFF
NA	NA	TRBJ1-2	TRBV20-1	TGCAGTGCTAGTCCCGGTTGGGTTAACTATGGCTACACCTTC	CSASPGWVNYGYTF
NA	NA	TRBJ2-5	TRBV7-9	TGTGCCACCCACCCGGGACTTGAGCAAGAGACCCAGTACTTC	CATHPGLEQETQYF
NA	TRBD1	TRBJ2-7	TRBV4-1	TGCGCCAGCAGCCAAGAAAACGGTTACAGGGGCTACGAGCAGTACTTC	CASSQENGYRGYEQYF
few	NA	TRBJ2-7	TRBV10-2	TGCGCCGCCAACTATGGGGGTCCTGGTTACGAGCAGTACTTC	CAANYGGPGYEQYF
NA	NA	TRBJ1-3	TRBV4-3	TGCGCCAGCGGACCGGGGGGAAACACCATATATTTT	CASGPGGNTIYF
NA	TRBD1	TRBJ1-2	TRBV5-3	TGTGCCAGCAGCTTTGCAGGGGGGGAGAACTATGGCTACACCTTC	CASSFAGGENYGYTF
NA	NA	TRBJ1-4	TRBV12-3/TRBV12-4	TGTGCCAGCAGTTTTAACTATAATGAAAGGAAACTGTTTTTT	CASSFNYNERKLFF
NA	TRBD1	TRBJ1-2	TRBV6-5	TGTGCCAGCCGACAGGGCTCGGACTATGGCTACACCTTC	CASRQGSDYGYTF
NA	NA	TRBJ1-3	TRBV9	TGTGCCAGCAGCGGCTCTGGAAACACCATATATTTT	CASSGSGNTIYF
NA	NA	TRBJ2-2	TRBV27	TGTGCCAGCAGTCCTGCCCCCGAGTACATCGGGGAGCTGTTTTTT	CASSPAPEYIGELFF
few	NA	TRBJ2-1	TRBV9	TGTGCCAGCAGCTTCGCCGGGACAAGCCGGGATGAGCAGTTCTTC	CASSFAGTSRDEQFF
NA	NA	TRBJ1-1	TRBV11-2	TGTGCCAGCAGCTCTAGCGGTGACCTTAACCCTGAAGCTTTCTTT	CASSSSGDLNPEAFF
NA	NA	TRBJ2-1	TRBV2	TGTGCCAGCAGTGACCAGGATGAGCAGATCTTC	CASSDQDEQIF
many	NA	TRBJ2-6	TRBV7-8	TGTGCCAGCAGCCTGACGCATAACCCCTTATCTGGGGCCAACGTCCTGACTTTC	CASSLTHNPLSGANVLTF
many	NA	TRBJ1-2	TRBV5-6	TGTGCCAGCAGCTTTTCAGAGACTAAAGCTAACTATGGCTACACCTTC	CASSFSETKANYGYTF